These T cell receptor beta chains were read from a single sample in a study of shared clonotypes between healthy human individuals. Here immunoSEQ multiplex PCR was the method, and the copy in TCRdb shows in-frame clones only, minus some. The sample records about 520,000 clones, roughly 95% being singletons. Sequenced: naive CD4+ T cells sorted from blood. All receptors come from a woman under 40 in good health. CDR3s include the opening cysteine and the closing phenylalanine or tryptophan. D genes are given only for firm matches. A clone size is listed for some rows: how often the clone was seen (once, few, many), or a class if it is expanded.

cdr3_nt	cdr3_aa	d_call	clone_size	v_call	j_call
TGTGCCTGGAGTGTACGGGGGAACCGAGAGACCCAGTACTTC	CAWSVRGNRETQYF	.	.	TRBV30	TRBJ2-5
TGTGCCAGTTCGGACACTTATAGCAATCAGCCCCAGCATTTT	CASSDTYSNQPQHF	.	.	TRBV2	TRBJ1-5
TGTGCCAGTAGTCTCCCCCCCGGAGACAGGGGGCCTCGGGAAAAACTGTTTTTT	CASSLPPGDRGPREKLFF	TRBD1	.	TRBV19	TRBJ1-4
TGTGCCAGCTCACTAGGGCAGGGAAATCAGCCCCAGCATTTT	CASSLGQGNQPQHF	.	.	TRBV18	TRBJ1-5
TGTGCCAGCAGTTGGACCCAGGGGATTGGGGAGCTGTTTTTT	CASSWTQGIGELFF	.	.	TRBV27	TRBJ2-2
TGTGCCAGCAGCTCGAGGGGGCTGAACACTGAAGCTTTCTTT	CASSSRGLNTEAFF	TRBD1	.	TRBV7-9	TRBJ1-1
TGTGCCAGCAGCAGGGACAGAATAATAGCGGGAGAGGGGCTAGCCAAAAACATTCAGTACTTC	CASSRDRIIAGEGLAKNIQYF	TRBD2	.	TRBV7-8	TRBJ2-4
TGTGCCAGCAGCCAAGCATATGGCTACACCTTC	CASSQAYGYTF	.	.	TRBV7-9	TRBJ1-2
TGTGCCAGCAGCTTGGACAGCACCGGGGAGCTGTTTTTT	CASSLDSTGELFF	.	.	TRBV7-7	TRBJ2-2
TGTGCCAGCAGGGAGACCCAGTACTTC	CASRETQYF	.	.	TRBV2	TRBJ2-5
TGTGCCAGCTCTCTCTGGCGGGCGGGAAACACCGGGGAGCTGTTTTTT	CASSLWRAGNTGELFF	.	.	TRBV9	TRBJ2-2
TGTGCCAGCACCGCGACAGGGGGGTATGGCTACACCTTC	CASTATGGYGYTF	TRBD1	.	TRBV28	TRBJ1-2
TGTGCCAGCAGTGAAGGGACAGGGATCCCCACTGAAGCTTTCTTT	CASSEGTGIPTEAFF	TRBD1	.	TRBV6-4	TRBJ1-1
TGTGCCACCAGCACAGGGACAGGCTCCTACGAGCAGTACTTC	CATSTGTGSYEQYF	TRBD1	.	TRBV15	TRBJ2-7
TGCGCCAGCAGTCGAACTAGCGGAGAATACGAGCAGTACTTC	CASSRTSGEYEQYF	TRBD2	.	TRBV23-1	TRBJ2-7
TGTGCCAGCAGTTTATCCTCACAGGGAAGGAGCAATCAGCCCCAGCATTTT	CASSLSSQGRSNQPQHF	.	.	TRBV27	TRBJ1-5
TGTGCCAGCTCACCACGAGAGGGGGGACGGGGCTACACCTTC	CASSPREGGRGYTF	.	.	TRBV18	TRBJ1-2
TGTGCCAGCAGCCCCTACCTCATAGCGGGAGGGCGTATTGAGCAGTTCTTC	CASSPYLIAGGRIEQFF	TRBD2	.	TRBV7-2	TRBJ2-1
TGTGCCAGCAGTTACTCCATTAATCAGCCCCAGCATTTT	CASSYSINQPQHF	.	.	TRBV6-5	TRBJ1-5
TGTGCCAGCAGTGAGAACGAACTGAACACCGGGGAGCTGTTTTTT	CASSENELNTGELFF	.	.	TRBV2	TRBJ2-2
TGTGCCTGGAGTTCCCCTCGGACATTTGAAGAGACCCAGTACTTC	CAWSSPRTFEETQYF	.	once	TRBV30	TRBJ2-5
TGTGCCTGGAGTTTGATGGGCGGGGAGCTGTTTTTT	CAWSLMGGELFF	.	.	TRBV30	TRBJ2-2
TGTGCCAGCAGTCTATCACAGGGGCCTAATGAAAAACTGTTTTTT	CASSLSQGPNEKLFF	TRBD1	.	TRBV6-1	TRBJ1-4
TGTGCCAGCAGCCTACAGGGGGCGGTTAATGAAAAACTGTTTTTT	CASSLQGAVNEKLFF	TRBD1	.	TRBV11-2	TRBJ1-4
TGTGCCAGCAGTGCGCTGACTAGTGTTTGGGCAGATACGCAGTATTTT	CASSALTSVWADTQYF	.	.	TRBV25-1	TRBJ2-3
TGCGCCAGCAGCTTAGGACTAGCGGGAGGCCAGAACGAGCAGTACTTC	CASSLGLAGGQNEQYF	TRBD2	.	TRBV5-1	TRBJ2-7
TGTGCCACCAGCCGCATTACCGGCGAGCAGTACTTC	CATSRITGEQYF	.	.	TRBV15	TRBJ2-7
TGTGCCAGCAGACTGGGGGACACTGAAGCTTTCTTT	CASRLGDTEAFF	.	once	TRBV28	TRBJ1-1
TGTGCCACTCGATTCCATAGGGACTACGAGCAGTACTTC	CATRFHRDYEQYF	.	.	TRBV28	TRBJ2-7
TGCGCCAGCAGCATAGGACAGGGGACACTGAATTCACCCCTCCACTTT	CASSIGQGTLNSPLHF	TRBD1	.	TRBV5-1	TRBJ1-6
TGTGCCTGGAGTGTTAAGGCGGGAGAGGGCTACGAGCAGTACTTC	CAWSVKAGEGYEQYF	TRBD2	.	TRBV30	TRBJ2-7
TGCGCCAGCAGCCAGGGGGGACGGGGTTTCAATCAGCCCCAGCATTTT	CASSQGGRGFNQPQHF	.	once	TRBV4-1	TRBJ1-5
TGTGCCAGCAGTGAAGGGGCGACATTCAATCAGCCCCAGCATTTT	CASSEGATFNQPQHF	.	.	TRBV2	TRBJ1-5
TGTGCCAGCGGGAACTACTACGGCTACACCTTC	CASGNYYGYTF	.	.	TRBV27	TRBJ1-2
TGTGCCATCAGTATCGCAGGGGCTCTCACCGGGGAGCTGTTTTTT	CAISIAGALTGELFF	.	.	TRBV10-3	TRBJ2-2
TGTGCCAGCAGCTTGGGGACTAGCGGGAGAACAGATACGCAGTATTTT	CASSLGTSGRTDTQYF	TRBD2	once	TRBV5-4	TRBJ2-3
TGTGCCTGGAGTGTACGGGGTGACGAGCAGTTCTTC	CAWSVRGDEQFF	.	.	TRBV30	TRBJ2-1
TGCAGCGTTGAAGTGGGAGGGGTAACAGATACGCAGTATTTT	CSVEVGGVTDTQYF	TRBD2	.	TRBV29-1	TRBJ2-3
TGCGCCAGCAGCTATGGCGGAGTGAGCACAGATACGCAGTATTTT	CASSYGGVSTDTQYF	.	.	TRBV5-1	TRBJ2-3
TGTGCCAGCAGCTTACAGGTAGCGGGAGCCGGTTTGGAGTACTTC	CASSLQVAGAGLEYF	TRBD2	.	TRBV7-3	TRBJ2-7
TGTGCCAGCAGCTCGACCACAGGGGGCGGGTTAACTGAAGCTTTCTTT	CASSSTTGGGLTEAFF	TRBD1	.	TRBV7-3	TRBJ1-1
TGTGCCAGCAGTTTATCGGGCTTCTATGGCTACACCTTC	CASSLSGFYGYTF	.	.	TRBV27	TRBJ1-2